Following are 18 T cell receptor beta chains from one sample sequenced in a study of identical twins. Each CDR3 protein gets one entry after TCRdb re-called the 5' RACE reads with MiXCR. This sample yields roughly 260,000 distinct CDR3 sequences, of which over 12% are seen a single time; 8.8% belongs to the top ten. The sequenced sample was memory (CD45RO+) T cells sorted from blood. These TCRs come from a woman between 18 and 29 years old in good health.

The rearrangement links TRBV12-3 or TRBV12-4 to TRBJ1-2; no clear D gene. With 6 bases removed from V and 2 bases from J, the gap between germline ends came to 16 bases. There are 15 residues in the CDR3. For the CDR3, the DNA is TGTGCCAGCAGCCACCGGCTAGGGATAAACTATGGCTACACCTTC. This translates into CASSHRLGINYGYTF.

CDR3 amino acids: CASSPSSSAWIANYGYTF. CDR3 DNA: TGTGCCAGCAGCCCAAGTTCGTCAGCATGGATAGCTAACTATGGCTACACCTTC. This chain uses TRBV3-1 with TRBJ1-2; D ambiguous. Germline assignment: CDR1 LGHDT and CDR2 YNNKEL (reference sequence). V gave up 4 bases and J gave up 0 bases, with 21 bases separating them. The CDR3 contains 18 residues.

CDR3 sequence: CSARDPARRSEAFF. The CDR3 region has the DNA TGCAGTGCTAGAGATCCAGCACGGCGGTCTGAAGCTTTCTTT. The V gene is TRBV20-1, the J gene TRBJ1-1; D gene unclear. The CDR3 runs to 14 residues. Germline V gene sequence: CDR1 DFQATT, CDR2 SNEGSKA (reference sequence). With 0 bases removed from V and 6 bases from J, the gap between germline ends came to 14 bases.

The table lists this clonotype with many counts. CDR3 nucleotide sequence: TGTGCCAGCAGCCAGGGGGGGCGACGGATCTATGGCTACACCTTC. This translates into CASSQGGRRIYGYTF. The rearrangement uses TRBV7-6 and TRBJ1-2, with 7 bases aligning to TRBD1. Per germline, CDR1 SGHVS and CDR2 FNYEAQ. This CDR3 has 15 amino acids. The junction had 10 bases not matched to a gene; V was cut back by 5 bases and J by 4 bases. Complete variable domain (other parts from reference TRBV7-6 and TRBJ1-2): GAGVSQSPRYKVTKRGQDVALRCDPISGHVSLYWYRQALGQGPEFLTYFNYEAQQDKSGLPNDRFSAERPEGSISTLTIQRTEQRDSAMYRCASSQGGRRIYGYTFGSGTRLTVV.

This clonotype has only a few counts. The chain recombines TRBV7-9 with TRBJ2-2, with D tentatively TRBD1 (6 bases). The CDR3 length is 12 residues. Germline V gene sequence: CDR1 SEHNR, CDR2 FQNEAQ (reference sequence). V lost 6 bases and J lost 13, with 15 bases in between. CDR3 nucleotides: TGTGCCAGCAGTTTCCTCGACAGGACGCTGTTTTTT. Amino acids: CASSFLDRTLFF. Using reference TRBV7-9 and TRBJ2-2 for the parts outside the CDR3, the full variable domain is DTGVSQNPRHKITKRGQNVTFRCDPISEHNRLYWYRQTLGQGPEFLTYFQNEAQLEKSRLLSDRFSAERPKGSFSTLEIQRTEQGDSAMYLCASSFLDRTLFFGEGSRLTVL.

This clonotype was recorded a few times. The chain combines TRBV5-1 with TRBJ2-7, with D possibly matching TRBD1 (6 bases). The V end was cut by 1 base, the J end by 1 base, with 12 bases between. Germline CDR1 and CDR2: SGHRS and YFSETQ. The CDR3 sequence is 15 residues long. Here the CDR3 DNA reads TGCGCCAGCAGCTTGCGGAGACAGGTATCCTACGAGCAGTACTTC. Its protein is CASSLRRQVSYEQYF.

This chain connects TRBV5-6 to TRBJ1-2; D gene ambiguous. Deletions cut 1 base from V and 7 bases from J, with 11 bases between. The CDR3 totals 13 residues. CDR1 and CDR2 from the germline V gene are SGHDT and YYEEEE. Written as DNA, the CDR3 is TGTGCCAGCAGCTTGAATCGGCTCCGTGGCTACACCTTC. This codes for CASSLNRLRGYTF.

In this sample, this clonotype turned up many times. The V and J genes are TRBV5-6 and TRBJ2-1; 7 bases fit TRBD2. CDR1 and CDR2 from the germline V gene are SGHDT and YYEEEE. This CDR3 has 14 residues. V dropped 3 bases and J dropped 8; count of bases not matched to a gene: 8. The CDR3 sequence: CASSSVSTSDEQFF. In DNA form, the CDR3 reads TGTGCCAGCAGCTCGGTTTCAACTAGCGATGAGCAGTTCTTC.

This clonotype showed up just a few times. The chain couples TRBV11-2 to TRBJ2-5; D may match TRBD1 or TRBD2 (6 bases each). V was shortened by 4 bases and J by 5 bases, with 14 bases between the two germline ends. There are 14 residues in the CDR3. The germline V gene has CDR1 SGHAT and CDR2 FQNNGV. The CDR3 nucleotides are TGTGCCAGCAGCTCCGACAGAGGGGGGGAGACCCAGTACTTC. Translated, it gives CASSSDRGGETQYF.

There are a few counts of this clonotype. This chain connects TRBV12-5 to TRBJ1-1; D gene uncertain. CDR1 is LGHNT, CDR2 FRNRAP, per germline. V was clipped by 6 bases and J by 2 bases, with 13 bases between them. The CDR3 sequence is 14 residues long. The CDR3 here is CASGRGTHNTEAFF. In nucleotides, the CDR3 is TGTGCTAGTGGACGGGGTACACACAACACTGAAGCTTTCTTT.

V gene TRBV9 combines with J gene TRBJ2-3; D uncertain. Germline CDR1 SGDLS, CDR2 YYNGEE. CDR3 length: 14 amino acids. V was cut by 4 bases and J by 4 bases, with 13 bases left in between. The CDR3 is CASSPSPGPDTQYF. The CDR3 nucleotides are TGTGCCAGCAGCCCTTCCCCGGGTCCAGATACGCAGTATTTT. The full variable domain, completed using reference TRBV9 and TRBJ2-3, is DSGVTQTPKHLITATGQRVTLRCSPRSGDLSVYWYQQSLDQGLQFLIQYYNGEERAKGNILERFSAQQFPDLHSELNLSSLELGDSALYFCASSPSPGPDTQYFGPGTRLTVL.

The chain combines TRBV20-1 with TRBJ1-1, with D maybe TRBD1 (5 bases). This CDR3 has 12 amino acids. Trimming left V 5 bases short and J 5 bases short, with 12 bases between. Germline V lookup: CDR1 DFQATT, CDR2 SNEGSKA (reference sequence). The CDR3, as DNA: TGCAGTGCTGGCAGGGCGAGGACTGAAGCTTTCTTT. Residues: CSAGRARTEAFF.

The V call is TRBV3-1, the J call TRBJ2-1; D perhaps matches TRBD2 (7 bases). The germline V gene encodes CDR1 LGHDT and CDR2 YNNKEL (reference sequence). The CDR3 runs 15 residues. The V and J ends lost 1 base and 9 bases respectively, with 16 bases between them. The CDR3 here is CASSQAIGGRTEQFF. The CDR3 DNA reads TGTGCCAGCAGCCAAGCAATCGGGGGGCGCACTGAGCAGTTCTTC.

CDR3 bases: TGTGCCAGCAGCTTCAACCGGGCGGGCAGCACAGATACGCAGTATTTT. Its translation is CASSFNRAGSTDTQYF. The chain carries TRBV14 and TRBJ2-3, with D possibly being TRBD2 (5 bases). Germline V gene data show CDR1 as SGHDN and CDR2 as FVKESK. Between the trimmed V and J ends, which lost 5 bases and 0 bases, there was a span of 15 bases. The CDR3 extends over 16 amino acids.

Here the CDR3 DNA reads TGTGCCAGCAGCCAAGGAGGAGTCTACCAAGAGACCCAGTACTTC. Its protein product is CASSQGGVYQETQYF. V usage is TRBV3-1 and J usage is TRBJ2-5; no definite D call. The CDR3 contains 15 residues. Between the trimmed V and J ends, which lost 1 base and 0 bases, there was a span of 9 bases. In germline, CDR1 is LGHDT, CDR2 YNNKEL (reference sequence).

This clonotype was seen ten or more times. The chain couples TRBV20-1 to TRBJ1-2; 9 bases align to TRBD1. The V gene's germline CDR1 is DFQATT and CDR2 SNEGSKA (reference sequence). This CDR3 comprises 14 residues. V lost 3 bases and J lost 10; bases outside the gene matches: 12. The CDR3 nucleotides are TGCAGTGCTAGTGGCAGCTCTGGACAGGGGATCTACACCTTC. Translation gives CSASGSSGQGIYTF.

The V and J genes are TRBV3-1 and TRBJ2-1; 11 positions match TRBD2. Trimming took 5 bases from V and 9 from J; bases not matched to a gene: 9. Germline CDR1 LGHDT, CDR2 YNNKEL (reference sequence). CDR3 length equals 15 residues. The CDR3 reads CASSASGGPGSEQFF. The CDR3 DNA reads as TGTGCCAGCAGCGCTAGCGGGGGGCCCGGCAGTGAGCAGTTCTTC.

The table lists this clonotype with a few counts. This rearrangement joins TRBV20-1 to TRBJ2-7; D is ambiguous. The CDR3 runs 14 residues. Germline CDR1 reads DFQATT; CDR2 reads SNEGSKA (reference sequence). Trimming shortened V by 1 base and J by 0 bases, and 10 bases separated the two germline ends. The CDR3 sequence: CSARAPVSSYEQYF. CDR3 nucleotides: TGCAGTGCTAGAGCCCCAGTGAGCTCCTACGAGCAGTACTTC.